The T cell receptor (beta chain) described here comes from a study of cytomegalovirus exposure and HLA in healthy donors. The CDR3 contains 16 residues. After removal of 5 bases from V and 3 bases from J, the junction contained 10 bases not matched to a gene. Germline-derived CDR1 and CDR2 are MNHEY and SMNVEV (reference sequence). This PCR relied on a set of 60 Vbeta primers and 13 Jbeta primers. Measured with immunoSEQ multiplex PCR; TCRdb has only the in-frame clones, and not every one. The data contain approximately 140,000 clones, over 75% of them singletons. Sequencing input: PBMCs. The gene calls are TRBV27 and TRBJ2-7; the match to TRBD1 covers 10 bases. This receptor was obtained from a male donor in good health and CMV-seronegative. The CDR3 sequence: CASSPGTGEIVYEQYF. The CDR3 region has the DNA TGTGCCAGCAGTCCTGGGACAGGGGAAATAGTCTACGAGCAGTACTTC.